This TCR beta chain was recovered during a study of human T cells and chemical hapten exposure. TCRdb analysed the RACE reads with MiXCR anew, one entry per CDR3 protein. The sample lists about 80,000 distinct CDR3 sequences; over 6.5% were seen once. V lost 1 base, J lost 2 bases, and 14 bases lay in between. This CDR3 region has 16 residues. Germline V lookup: CDR1 LNHNV, CDR2 YYDKDF (reference sequence). The time point: healthy volunteer bleed at 6 weeks. Total RNA was isolated from whole blood that had not been fractionated. The chain carries TRBV15 and TRBJ1-1; D call uncertain. This TCR was recovered from a female donor in good health. Some clones in this sample may be carry-over from other donors' samples. The sequenced sample consisted of whole blood. This CDR3 reads CATSRAQLTDNTEAFF. In DNA form, the CDR3 reads TGTGCCACCAGCAGAGCCCAATTGACCGACAACACTGAAGCTTTCTTT.